This TCR beta chain originates from a study of CD8 T cells in ankylosing spondylitis. This clonotype came up a few times. Each CDR3 protein gets one entry after TCRdb re-called the 5' RACE reads with MiXCR. This sample has 150,000 or so distinct CDR3 sequences, with 9.5% to 10% found just once. Trimming at V came to 3 bases and at J to 5 bases, leaving 11 bases not matched to a gene. CDR1 is SGHTA and CDR2 is FQGNSA in the germline V gene. This CDR3 has 17 residues. J is TRBJ2-5 and V is TRBV7-2; 11 bases agree with TRBD2. The sample was blood, either unsorted or a sorted T cell fraction (not recorded which). The sequence was obtained from a female donor with ankylosing spondylitis or in good health (not recorded which). The CDR3 region has the DNA TGTGCCAGCAGCTTTTCTATGAGGACTAGCGGGCGGGAGACCCAGTACTTC. Translating it yields CASSFSMRTSGRETQYF.